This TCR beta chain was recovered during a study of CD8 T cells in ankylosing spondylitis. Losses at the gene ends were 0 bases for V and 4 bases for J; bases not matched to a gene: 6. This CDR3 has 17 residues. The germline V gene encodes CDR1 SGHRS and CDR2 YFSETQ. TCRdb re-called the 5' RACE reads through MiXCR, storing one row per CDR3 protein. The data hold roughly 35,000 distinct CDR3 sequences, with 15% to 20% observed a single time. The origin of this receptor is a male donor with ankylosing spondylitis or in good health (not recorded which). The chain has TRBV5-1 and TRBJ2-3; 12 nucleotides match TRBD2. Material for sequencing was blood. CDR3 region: CASSLGLAGGPADTQYF. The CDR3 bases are TGCGCCAGCAGCTTGGGTCTAGCGGGAGGGCCTGCAGATACGCAGTATTTT.